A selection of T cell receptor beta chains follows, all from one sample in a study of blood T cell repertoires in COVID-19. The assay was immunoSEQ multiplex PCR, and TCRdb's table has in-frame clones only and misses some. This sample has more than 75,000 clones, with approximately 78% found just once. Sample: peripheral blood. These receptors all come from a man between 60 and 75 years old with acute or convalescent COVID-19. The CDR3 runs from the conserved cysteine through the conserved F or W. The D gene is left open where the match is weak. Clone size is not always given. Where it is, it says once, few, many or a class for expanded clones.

DNA: TGTGCCAGCGCCCGGACTAGCGGGATGGGAGATACGCAGTATTTT; CDR3: CASARTSGMGDTQYF; D: TRBD2; J: TRBJ2-3; length: 15; size: .; V: TRBV28
DNA: TGTGCCAGCAGCCAAAGGACCCCCGGGGGTAATTCACCCCTCCACTTT; CDR3: CASSQRTPGGNSPLHF; D: .; J: TRBJ1-6; length: 16; size: .; V: TRBV3-1/TRBV3-2
DNA: TGTGCCAGCAGCCCCCGGGACAGGGGTAATGAAAAACTGTTTTTT; CDR3: CASSPRDRGNEKLFF; D: TRBD1; J: TRBJ1-4; length: 15; size: .; V: TRBV7-9
DNA: TGTGCCAGCGGTCGACAGGGAGGAAACGAGCAGTACTTC; CDR3: CASGRQGGNEQYF; D: .; J: TRBJ2-7; length: 13; size: .; V: TRBV5-6
DNA: TGTGCCAGCAGTTCCCGACAAAACTACGAGCAGTACTTC; CDR3: CASSSRQNYEQYF; D: .; J: TRBJ2-7; length: 13; size: .; V: TRBV27
DNA: TGTGCCAGCAGTTCGGGACAGGGGGGTTTCAATGAGCAGTTCTTC; CDR3: CASSSGQGGFNEQFF; D: TRBD1; J: TRBJ2-1; length: 15; size: .; V: TRBV6-6
DNA: TGTGCCAGCAGCGCAGAGGGCTATGGCTACACCTTC; CDR3: CASSAEGYGYTF; D: .; J: TRBJ1-2; length: 12; size: .; V: TRBV9
DNA: TGTGCCAGCAGTCTGTTAGCGGGAGAAAATACGCAGTATTTT; CDR3: CASSLLAGENTQYF; D: TRBD2; J: TRBJ2-3; length: 14; size: once; V: TRBV28
DNA: TGTGCCAGCAGCGCGCAGGGGGTAACTAATTCACCCCTCCACTTT; CDR3: CASSAQGVTNSPLHF; D: TRBD1; J: TRBJ1-6; length: 15; size: .; V: TRBV2
DNA: TGTGCCAGCAGCTCCGGGACAGGGAAAAACACCATATATTTT; CDR3: CASSSGTGKNTIYF; D: TRBD1; J: TRBJ1-3; length: 14; size: .; V: TRBV6-5